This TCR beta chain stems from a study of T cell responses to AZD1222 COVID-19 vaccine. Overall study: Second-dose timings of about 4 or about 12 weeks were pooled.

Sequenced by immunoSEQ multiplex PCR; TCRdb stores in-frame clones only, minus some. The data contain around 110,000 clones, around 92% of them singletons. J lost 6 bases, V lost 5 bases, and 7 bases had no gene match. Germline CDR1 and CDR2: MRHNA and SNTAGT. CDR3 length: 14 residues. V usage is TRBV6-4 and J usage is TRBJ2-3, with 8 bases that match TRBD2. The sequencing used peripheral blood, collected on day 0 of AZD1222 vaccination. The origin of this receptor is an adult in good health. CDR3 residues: CASSKAGETDTQYF. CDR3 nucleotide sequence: TGTGCCAGCAGTAAAGCGGGAGAGACGGATACGCAGTATTTT.